The rows below give T cell receptor beta chains drawn from one sample of a study of blood T cell repertoires in COVID-19. Sequenced by immunoSEQ multiplex PCR; TCRdb stores in-frame clones only, minus some. The sample carries approximately 160,000 clones, 80% recorded once. Material: PBMCs or T cells enriched from blood (not recorded which). The receptors were sampled from a man aged 40-49 years who had recovered from COVID-19. The CDR3 runs from the conserved cysteine through the conserved F or W.

>TRBV4-1
CASSQDFATSGLETQYF
>TRBV10-1
CASKGLTNEQFF
>TRBV5-4
CASSPGQGRSNYGYTF
>TRBV5-1
CASTRGANTGELFF
>TRBV5-1
CASSSGQMNTEAFF
>TRBV7-8
CASSLEAGTSGGGEQFF
>TRBV9
CASSAGHSTEAFF
>TRBV6-4
CASSDSGGTHNEQFF
>TRBV19
CASSPLNRDTEAFF
>TRBV7-9
CASTRKGRRAIRVQPQHF
>TRBV7-6
CASSLVGLAGETQYF
>TRBV4-1
CASSQLQDNYGYTF
>TRBV6-5
CASSSGTGPNQPQHF
>TRBV27
CASSSGQGCREQYF
>TRBV5-1
CASRGDRDIHEQYF